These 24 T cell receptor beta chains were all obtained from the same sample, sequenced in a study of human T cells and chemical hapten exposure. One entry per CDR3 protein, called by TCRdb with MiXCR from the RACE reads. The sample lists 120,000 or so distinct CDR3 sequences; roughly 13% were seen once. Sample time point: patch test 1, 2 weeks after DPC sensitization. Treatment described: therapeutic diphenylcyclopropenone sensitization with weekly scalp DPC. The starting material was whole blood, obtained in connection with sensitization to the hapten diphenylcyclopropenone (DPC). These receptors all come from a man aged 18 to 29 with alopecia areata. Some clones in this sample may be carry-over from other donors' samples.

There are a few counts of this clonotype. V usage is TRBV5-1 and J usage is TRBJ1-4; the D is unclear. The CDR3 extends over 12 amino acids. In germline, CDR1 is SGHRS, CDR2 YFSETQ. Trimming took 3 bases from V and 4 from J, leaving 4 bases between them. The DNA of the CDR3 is TGCGCCAGCAGCTCCAATAATGAAAAACTGTTTTTT. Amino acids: CASSSNNEKLFF. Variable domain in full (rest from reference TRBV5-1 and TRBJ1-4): KAGVTQTPRYLIKTRGQQVTLSCSPISGHRSVSWYQQTPGQGLQFLFEYFSETQRNKGNFPGRFSGRQFSNSRSEMNVSTLELGDSALYLCASSSNNEKLFFGSGTQLSVL.

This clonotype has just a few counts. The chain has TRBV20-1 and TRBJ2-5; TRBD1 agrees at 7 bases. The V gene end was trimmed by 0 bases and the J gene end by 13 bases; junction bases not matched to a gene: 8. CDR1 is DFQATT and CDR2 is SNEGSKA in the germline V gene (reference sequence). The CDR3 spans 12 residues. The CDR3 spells CSARDKGAPGYF. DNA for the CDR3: TGCAGTGCTAGAGATAAGGGGGCCCCCGGGTACTTC.

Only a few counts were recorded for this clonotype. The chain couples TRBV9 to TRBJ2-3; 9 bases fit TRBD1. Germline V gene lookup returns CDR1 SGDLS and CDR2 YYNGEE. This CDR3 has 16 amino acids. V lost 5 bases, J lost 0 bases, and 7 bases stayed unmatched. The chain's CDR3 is CASSGQGFKSTDTQYF. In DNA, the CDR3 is TGTGCCAGCAGTGGACAGGGGTTCAAAAGCACAGATACGCAGTATTTT.

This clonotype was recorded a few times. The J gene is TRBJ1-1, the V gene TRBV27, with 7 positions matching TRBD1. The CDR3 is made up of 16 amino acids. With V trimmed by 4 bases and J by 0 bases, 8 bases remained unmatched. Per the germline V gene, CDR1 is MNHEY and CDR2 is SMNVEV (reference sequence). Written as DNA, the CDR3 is TGTGCCAGCAGTTCTTATCGGACAGGCATGAACACTGAAGCTTTCTTT. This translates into CASSSYRTGMNTEAFF.

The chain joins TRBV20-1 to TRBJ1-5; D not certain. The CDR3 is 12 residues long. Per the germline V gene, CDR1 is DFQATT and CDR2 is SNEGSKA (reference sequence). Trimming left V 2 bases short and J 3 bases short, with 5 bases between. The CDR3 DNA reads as TGCAGTGCTAGACGCTCCAATCAGCCCCAGCATTTT. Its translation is CSARRSNQPQHF.

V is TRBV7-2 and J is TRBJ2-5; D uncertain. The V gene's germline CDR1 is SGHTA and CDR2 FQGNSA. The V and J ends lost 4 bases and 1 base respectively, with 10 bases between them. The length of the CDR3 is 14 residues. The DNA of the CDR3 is TGTGCCAGCAGCTACAGCCTCACCCAAGAGACCCAGTACTTC. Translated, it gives CASSYSLTQETQYF.

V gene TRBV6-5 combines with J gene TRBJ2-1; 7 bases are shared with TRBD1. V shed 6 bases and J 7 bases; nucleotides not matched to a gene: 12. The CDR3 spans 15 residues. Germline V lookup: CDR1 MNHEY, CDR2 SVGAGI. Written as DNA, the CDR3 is TGTGCCAGCAGCGAAACCGGGACAGAGTTAAATGAGCAGTTCTTC. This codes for CASSETGTELNEQFF.

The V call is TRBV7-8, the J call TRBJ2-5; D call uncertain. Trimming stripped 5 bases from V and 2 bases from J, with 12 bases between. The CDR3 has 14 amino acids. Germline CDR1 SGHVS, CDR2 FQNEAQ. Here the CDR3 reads CASSPGDFQETQYF. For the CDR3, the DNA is TGTGCCAGCAGCCCCGGAGACTTTCAAGAGACCCAGTACTTC.

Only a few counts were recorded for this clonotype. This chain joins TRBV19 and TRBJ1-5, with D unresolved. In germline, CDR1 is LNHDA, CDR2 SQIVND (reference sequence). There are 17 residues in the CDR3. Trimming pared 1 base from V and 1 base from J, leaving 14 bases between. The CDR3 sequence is CASSIVLDTPSNQPQHF. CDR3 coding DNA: TGTGCCAGTAGTATAGTACTCGACACACCAAGCAATCAGCCCCAGCATTTT.

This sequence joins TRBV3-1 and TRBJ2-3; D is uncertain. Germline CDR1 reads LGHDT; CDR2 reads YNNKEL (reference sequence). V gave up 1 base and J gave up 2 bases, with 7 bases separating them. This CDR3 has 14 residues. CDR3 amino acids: CASSQGLDTDTQYF. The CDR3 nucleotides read TGTGCCAGCAGCCAAGGTCTCGACACAGATACGCAGTATTTT.

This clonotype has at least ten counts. CDR3 region: CASSLVDEETQYF. CDR3 nucleotide sequence: TGTGCCAGCAGCTTGGTCGACGAAGAGACCCAGTACTTC. The chain uses TRBV11-2 and TRBJ2-5; D is ambiguous. This CDR3 comprises 13 residues. The germline CDR1 and CDR2 sequences are SGHAT and FQNNGV. V lost 3 bases and J lost 3, with 8 bases in between.

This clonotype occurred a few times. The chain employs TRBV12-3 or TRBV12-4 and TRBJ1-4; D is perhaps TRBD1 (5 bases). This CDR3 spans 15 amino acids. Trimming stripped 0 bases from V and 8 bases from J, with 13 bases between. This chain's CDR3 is CASSLALRAGEKLFF. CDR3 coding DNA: TGTGCCAGCAGTTTAGCGCTCAGGGCCGGCGAAAAACTGTTTTTT.

CDR3 sequence: CASGLEGSYEQYF. The CDR3 nucleotides are TGTGCTAGTGGTTTGGAGGGCTCCTACGAGCAGTACTTC. This rearrangement joins TRBV12-5 to TRBJ2-7; D is ambiguous. Per the germline V gene, CDR1 is LGHNT and CDR2 is FRNRAP. CDR3 length equals 13 residues. V lost 1 base and J 0 bases, leaving 4 bases between the germline ends.

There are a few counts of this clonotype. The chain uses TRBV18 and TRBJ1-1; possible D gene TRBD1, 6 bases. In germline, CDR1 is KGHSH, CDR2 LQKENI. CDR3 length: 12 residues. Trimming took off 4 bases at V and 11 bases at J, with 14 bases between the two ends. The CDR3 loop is CASSRSGDYAFF. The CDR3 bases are TGTGCCAGCTCACGCTCAGGGGACTACGCTTTCTTT.

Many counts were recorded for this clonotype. CDR3 sequence (DNA): TGTGCCAGCTCACCATCCAGGGCCTACGAGCAGTACTTC. Its protein is CASSPSRAYEQYF. The rearrangement links TRBV18 to TRBJ2-7; perhaps TRBD1 as D (5 bases). Trimming cost V 2 bases and J 2 bases, with 7 bases left between them. The CDR3 contains 13 residues. The germline CDR1 and CDR2 sequences are KGHSH and LQKENI.

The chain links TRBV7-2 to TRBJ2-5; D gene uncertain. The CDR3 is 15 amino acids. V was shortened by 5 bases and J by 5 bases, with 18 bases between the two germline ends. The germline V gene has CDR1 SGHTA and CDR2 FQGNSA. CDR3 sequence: CASSPQTLSGETQYF. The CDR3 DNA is TGTGCCAGCAGCCCGCAGACGCTCTCTGGGGAGACCCAGTACTTC. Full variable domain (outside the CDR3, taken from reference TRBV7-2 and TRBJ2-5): GAGVSQSPSNKVTEKGKDVELRCDPISGHTALYWYRQSLGQGLEFLIYFQGNSAPDKSGLPSDRFSAERTGGSVSTLTIQRTQQEDSAVYLCASSPQTLSGETQYFGPGTRLLVL.

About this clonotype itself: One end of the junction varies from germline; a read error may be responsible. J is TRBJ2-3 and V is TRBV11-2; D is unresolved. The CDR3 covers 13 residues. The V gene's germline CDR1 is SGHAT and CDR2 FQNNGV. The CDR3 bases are TGTGCCAGCAGCTTAGTGGAAACAGATGCGCAGTATTTT. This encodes CASSLVETDAQYF.

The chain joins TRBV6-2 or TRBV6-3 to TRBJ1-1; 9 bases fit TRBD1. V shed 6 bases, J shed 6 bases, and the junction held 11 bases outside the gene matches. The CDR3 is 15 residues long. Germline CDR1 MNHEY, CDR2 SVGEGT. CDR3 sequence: CASRDPPGQGSEAFF. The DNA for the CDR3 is TGTGCCAGCAGGGATCCTCCGGGACAGGGATCTGAAGCTTTCTTT.

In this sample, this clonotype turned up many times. CDR3 in amino acids: CATSRIRGQREKLFF. Written as DNA, the CDR3 is TGTGCCACCAGCAGAATCAGGGGGCAGCGAGAAAAACTGTTTTTT. This chain joins TRBV15 and TRBJ1-4; 8 bases line up with TRBD1. The CDR3 covers 15 residues. Germline CDR1 is LNHNV and CDR2 is YYDKDF (reference sequence). The V and J ends lost 2 bases and 8 bases, in that order; junction bases with no gene match: 7.

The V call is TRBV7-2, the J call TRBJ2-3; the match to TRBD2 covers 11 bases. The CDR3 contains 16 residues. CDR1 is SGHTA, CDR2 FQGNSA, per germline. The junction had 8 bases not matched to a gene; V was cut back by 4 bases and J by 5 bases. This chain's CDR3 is CASSSPGLAVGDTQYF. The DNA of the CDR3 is TGTGCCAGCAGCTCCCCGGGACTAGCGGTGGGAGATACGCAGTATTTT.

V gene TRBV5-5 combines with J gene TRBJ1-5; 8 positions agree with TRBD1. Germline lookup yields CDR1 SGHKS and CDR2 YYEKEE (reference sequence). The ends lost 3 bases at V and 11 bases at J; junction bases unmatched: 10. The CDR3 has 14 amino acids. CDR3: CASSWTGRGSAQHF. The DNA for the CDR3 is TGTGCCAGCAGCTGGACAGGGCGGGGATCAGCCCAGCATTTT.

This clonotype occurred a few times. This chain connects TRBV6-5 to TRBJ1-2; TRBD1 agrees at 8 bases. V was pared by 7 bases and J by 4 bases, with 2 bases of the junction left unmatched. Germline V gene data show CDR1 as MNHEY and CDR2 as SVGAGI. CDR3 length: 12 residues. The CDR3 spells CASTQGAYGYTF. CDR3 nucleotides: TGTGCCAGCACCCAGGGGGCCTATGGCTACACCTTC.

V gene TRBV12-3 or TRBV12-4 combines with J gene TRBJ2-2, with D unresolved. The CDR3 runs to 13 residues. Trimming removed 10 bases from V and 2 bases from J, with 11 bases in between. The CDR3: CANTRGNTGELFF. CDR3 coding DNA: TGTGCCAACACCCGAGGAAACACCGGGGAGCTGTTTTTT.

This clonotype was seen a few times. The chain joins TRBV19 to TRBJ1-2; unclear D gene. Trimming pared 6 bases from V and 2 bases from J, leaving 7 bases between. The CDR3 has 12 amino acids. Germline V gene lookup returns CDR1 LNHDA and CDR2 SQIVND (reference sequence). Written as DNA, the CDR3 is TGTGCCAGTAGGTCGGGGAACTATGGCTACACCTTC. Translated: CASRSGNYGYTF.